This passage covers 25 T cell receptor beta chains from one sample sequenced in a study of naive and memory T cell subsets. An oligonucleotide containing a UMI was ligated to the 3' end of TCR cDNA. Ligated cDNA underwent four rounds of PCR with nested alpha and beta constant region primers and SP2. TCRdb recomputed calls from the 5' RACE reads with MiXCR, one row per CDR3 protein. The table has 55,000 to 65,000 distinct CDR3 sequences, approximately 8% seen once. Receptor source: a female donor in good health.

In its sample, this clonotype was seen a few times. The chain combines TRBV6-1 with TRBJ2-5; D might be TRBD2 (6 bases). CDR1 and CDR2 (germline): MNHNS, SASEGT. Trimming shortened V by 10 bases and J by 4 bases, and 19 bases separated the two germline ends. The CDR3 is made up of 14 amino acids. CDR3 nucleotide sequence: TGTGCCATATGGTCGGCGGGGACGGGAGAGACCCAGTACTTC. It codes for CAIWSAGTGETQYF.

Ten or more counts support this clonotype. The gene calls are TRBV11-2 and TRBJ2-1, with unresolved D. Trimming pared 1 base from V and 1 base from J, leaving 5 bases between. This CDR3 is built from 14 residues. In germline, CDR1 is SGHAT, CDR2 FQNNGV. The CDR3 DNA is TGTGCCAGCAGCTTAGTCAGTTCCTACAATGAGCAGTTCTTC. This encodes CASSLVSSYNEQFF.

This clonotype turned up a few times. The chain has TRBV5-6 and TRBJ2-3; D gene ambiguous. The CDR3 covers 16 residues. CDR1 and CDR2 (germline): SGHDT, YYEEEE. Trimming took 3 bases from V and 3 from J, leaving 17 bases between them. CDR3 bases: TGTGCCAGCAGCTCTGTCCTCTCCATAGAGACAGATACGCAGTATTTT. This gives the protein CASSSVLSIETDTQYF.

This clonotype was detected many times. This chain uses TRBV28 with TRBJ2-2; D is uncertain. V lost 6 bases to trimming and J lost 1 base, with 6 bases between them. The length of the CDR3 is 13 residues. Germline values: CDR1 MDHEN, CDR2 SYDVKM. CDR3 protein: CASRDKNTGELFF. In DNA, the CDR3 is TGTGCCAGCAGAGACAAGAACACCGGGGAGCTGTTTTTT.

The V call is TRBV29-1, the J call TRBJ2-2, with D perhaps TRBD2 (6 bases). V was cut by 4 bases and J by 8 bases, with 14 bases left in between. Germline V gives CDR1 SQVTM, CDR2 ANQGSEA. The CDR3 covers 13 residues. CDR3 coding DNA: TGCAGCGTTGGGGGACTTAATTCAGGGGAGCTGTTTTTT. Its translation is CSVGGLNSGELFF.

This clonotype was detected ten times or more. The V call is TRBV28, the J call TRBJ2-5; D could derive from TRBD1 or TRBD2 (5 bases each). Germline CDR1 is MDHEN and CDR2 is SYDVKM. The CDR3 totals 13 residues. The V end was cut by 1 base, the J end by 6 bases, with 9 bases between. The CDR3 sequence: CASSLSGLKTQYF. The DNA of the CDR3 is TGTGCCAGCAGTTTATCGGGGCTGAAGACCCAGTACTTC.

The chain employs TRBV11-2 and TRBJ2-7; TRBD1 agrees at 8 bases. Trimming removed 4 bases from V and 7 bases from J; junction bases left unmatched: 9. This CDR3 comprises 14 residues. Per germline, CDR1 SGHAT and CDR2 FQNNGV. CDR3 protein: CASSSLTGVQEQYF. The CDR3 DNA follows: TGTGCCAGCAGCTCACTGACAGGGGTTCAAGAGCAGTACTTC.

This clonotype was counted many times. The chain recombines TRBV6-2 or TRBV6-3 with TRBJ1-2, with D possibly being TRBD1 (5 bases). This CDR3 has 14 amino acids. Trimming shortened V by 5 bases and J by 4 bases, and 14 bases separated the two germline ends. Germline-derived CDR1 and CDR2 are MNHEY and SVGEGT. The CDR3 DNA sequence: TGTGCCAGCAGTACCCGACAGAGAATCTATGGCTACACCTTC. Its protein is CASSTRQRIYGYTF.

This clonotype showed up many times. This rearrangement joins TRBV2 to TRBJ1-3; 8 bases are shared with TRBD1. Germline CDR1 and CDR2: SNHLY and FYNNEI. The CDR3 consists of 13 residues. The V and J ends lost 7 bases and 3 bases, in that order; junction bases with no gene match: 2. CDR3 DNA: TGTGCCAGCAATACAGGGGGTGGAAACACCATATATTTT. Its translation: CASNTGGGNTIYF.

There are a few counts of this clonotype. This rearrangement joins TRBV20-1 to TRBJ1-5, with D uncertain. The length of the CDR3 is 12 residues. Between the trimmed V and J ends, which lost 5 bases and 4 bases, there was a span of 9 bases. Germline V gene sequence: CDR1 DFQATT, CDR2 SNEGSKA (reference sequence). CDR3 protein: CSAVAVNQPQHF. The CDR3, as DNA: TGCAGTGCTGTTGCGGTAAATCAGCCCCAGCATTTT.

The rearrangement uses TRBV2 and TRBJ2-5; tentatively, D is TRBD2 (6 bases). V was trimmed by 2 bases and J by 5 bases, leaving 18 bases between them. Germline loops: CDR1 SNHLY, CDR2 FYNNEI. This CDR3 is 16 amino acids long. The CDR3 DNA sequence: TGTGCCAGCAGTGAAAGAGTACCGGGACTGCGGGAGACCCAGTACTTC. Translated: CASSERVPGLRETQYF.

This clonotype was observed a single time. The rearrangement uses TRBV30 and TRBJ2-4; TRBD1 aligns across 9 bases. This CDR3 is 12 amino acids long. Germline values: CDR1 GTSNPN, CDR2 SVGIG (reference sequence). V trimming: 4 bases; J trimming: 10 bases; junction bases outside the gene matches: 5. Here the CDR3 reads CAWTRTGEIQYF. CDR3 bases: TGTGCCTGGACCCGGACAGGGGAAATTCAGTACTTC.

In this sample, this clonotype turned up many times. This rearrangement joins TRBV27 to TRBJ1-6; D unresolved. This CDR3 contains 13 residues. Trimming removed 4 bases from V and 3 bases from J, with 4 bases in between. Germline V gives CDR1 MNHEY, CDR2 SMNVEV (reference sequence). CDR3 DNA: TGTGCCAGCAGTTCCCGCTATAATTCACCCCTCCACTTT. Translation: CASSSRYNSPLHF.

This rearrangement joins TRBV27 to TRBJ1-5; a possible D gene is TRBD1 (5 bases). V was pared by 6 bases and J by 3 bases, with 12 bases between. This CDR3 has 14 amino acids. Germline loops: CDR1 MNHEY, CDR2 SMNVEV (reference sequence). The CDR3 protein is CASRIDSSNQPQHF. DNA for the CDR3: TGTGCCAGCAGAATAGACAGCTCCAATCAGCCCCAGCATTTT.

The sample holds a few counts of this clonotype. The chain combines TRBV11-2 with TRBJ2-1, with D unclear. Trimming took 4 bases from V and 8 from J, leaving 15 bases between them. Germline loops: CDR1 SGHAT, CDR2 FQNNGV. The CDR3 is made up of 14 amino acids. CDR3 in amino acids: CASSSTISQDEQFF. In DNA, the CDR3 is TGTGCCAGCAGCTCCACTATCTCCCAGGATGAGCAGTTCTTC.

This clonotype has at least ten counts. In DNA, the CDR3 is TGTGCCAGCAGCCTTGGACTAGCGGGATCCAGGGGTACGCAGTATTTT. It translates to CASSLGLAGSRGTQYF. The chain uses TRBV3-1 and TRBJ2-3; 12 nucleotides align to TRBD2. Germline V CDR1 and CDR2: LGHDT, YNNKEL (reference sequence). Trimming at V came to 4 bases and at J to 8 bases, leaving 10 bases not matched to a gene. The CDR3 is 16 residues long.

This clonotype appeared a few times. This sequence joins TRBV20-1 and TRBJ2-5; TRBD2 agrees at 11 bases. V lost 3 bases and J lost 4; bases outside the gene matches: 7. This CDR3 spans 15 amino acids. Germline CDR1 DFQATT, CDR2 SNEGSKA (reference sequence). CDR3 sequence (DNA): TGCAGTGCTAGGTCTCTAGCGGGGGGTAGAGAGACCCAGTACTTC. It codes for CSARSLAGGRETQYF.

This clonotype was recorded a few times. J is TRBJ2-1 and V is TRBV3-1, with D possibly TRBD2 on 6 matching bases. The germline V gene has CDR1 LGHDT and CDR2 YNNKEL (reference sequence). This CDR3 region has 18 residues. Trimming cost V 2 bases and J 9 bases, with 26 bases left between them. The CDR3 DNA reads as TGTGCCAGCAGCCAATTTCCCGGAGGCAGGGTGATGCGGGGTGAGCAGTTCTTC. It codes for CASSQFPGGRVMRGEQFF.

The V and J genes are TRBV2 and TRBJ2-5; TRBD2 aligns across 7 bases. Germline-derived CDR1 and CDR2 are SNHLY and FYNNEI. J lost 0 bases, V lost 10 bases, and 8 bases had no gene match. The CDR3 spans 14 residues. The CDR3 DNA reads as TGTGCCAACAATGACCTAGCGGACCAAGAGACCCAGTACTTC. Encoded protein: CANNDLADQETQYF.

There are many counts of this clonotype. This rearrangement joins TRBV29-1 to TRBJ2-7, with TRBD2 matching over 7 bases. Trimming at V came to 1 base and at J to 6 bases, leaving 9 bases not matched to a gene. CDR1 and CDR2 (germline): SQVTM, ANQGSEA. This CDR3 has 14 amino acids. The CDR3, as DNA: TGCAGCGTTGAAGCTTGGCAGGGAGGGCGCGAGCAGTACTTC. As protein: CSVEAWQGGREQYF.

This chain joins TRBV10-3 and TRBJ2-7; 9 nucleotides align to TRBD1. This CDR3 comprises 17 residues. CDR1 and CDR2 from the germline V gene are ENHRY and SYGVKD. Germline trimming cut 3 bases from V and 3 bases from J; bases unmatched to any gene: 12. CDR3 amino acids: CAISDILKDRGNYEQYF. In nucleotides, the CDR3 is TGTGCCATCAGTGATATACTAAAGGACAGGGGAAACTACGAGCAGTACTTC.

This clonotype showed up just a few times. The rearrangement uses TRBV30 and TRBJ1-6; possibly TRBD1 for D (5 bases). Trimming removed 6 bases from V and 1 base from J, with 16 bases in between. The CDR3 has 16 residues. Germline CDR1 GTSNPN, CDR2 SVGIG (reference sequence). CDR3 DNA: TGTGCCTGTTACCCGGGACCGAGATCCTATAATTCACCCCTCCACTTT. Amino acids: CACYPGPRSYNSPLHF.

This clonotype came up many times. This chain connects TRBV20-1 to TRBJ2-7; TRBD2 matches at 9 bases. The length of the CDR3 is 15 residues. V was clipped by 0 bases and J by 3 bases; unmatched bases: 6. The germline V gene encodes CDR1 DFQATT and CDR2 SNEGSKA (reference sequence). CDR3 in DNA: TGCAGTGCTAGAGATCGAGCTAGCGGGATCTACGAGCAGTACTTC. Protein: CSARDRASGIYEQYF.

With respect to this clonotype: Since a much larger clone is just one base distant, this may be a read error. No conserved phenylalanine or tryptophan ends this CDR3, so it is likely a read error. The rearrangement uses TRBV6-5 and TRBJ1-1, with no clear D. Germline V gene data show CDR1 as MNHEY and CDR2 as SVGAGI. The CDR3 extends over 12 amino acids. Trimming removed 10 bases from V and 0 bases from J, with 9 bases in between. The chain's CDR3 is CATPQMNTEAFL. The CDR3 DNA is TGTGCCACCCCCCAAATGAACACTGAAGCTTTCTTA.

The rearrangement joins TRBV9 to TRBJ2-3; 7 nucleotides match TRBD2. The CDR3 has 13 amino acids. Germline CDR1 SGDLS, CDR2 YYNGEE. V shed 1 base and J 4 bases; nucleotides not matched to a gene: 0. CDR3 coding DNA: TGTGCCAGCAGCGTAACTAGCGCAGATACGCAGTATTTT. Translated, it gives CASSVTSADTQYF.